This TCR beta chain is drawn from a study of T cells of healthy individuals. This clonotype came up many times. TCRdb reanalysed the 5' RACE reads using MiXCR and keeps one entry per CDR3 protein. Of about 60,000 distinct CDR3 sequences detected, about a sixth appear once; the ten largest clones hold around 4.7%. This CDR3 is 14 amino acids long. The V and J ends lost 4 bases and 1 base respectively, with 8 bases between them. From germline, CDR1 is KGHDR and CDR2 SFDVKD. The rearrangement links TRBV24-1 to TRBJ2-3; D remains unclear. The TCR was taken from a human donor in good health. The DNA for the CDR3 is TGTGCCACCAGTGAAGGAGTGGGCACAGATACGCAGTATTTT. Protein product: CATSEGVGTDTQYF.